This is a list of T cell receptor beta chains from one sample in a study of Graves' ophthalmopathy and Graves' hyperthyroidism. MiXCR, run by TCRdb on the multiplex PCR reads, gives a single entry per CDR3 protein. The repertoire holds about 400,000 distinct CDR3 sequences, with roughly 18% as singletons. Sequences were obtained from peripheral blood. The receptors shown here come from a woman aged 18 to 35 with Graves' ophthalmopathy. Each CDR3 is given with its conserved first and last residue.

TRBV12-3/TRBV12-4,TRBJ2-5,CASEVWGTGQETQYF
TRBV12-3/TRBV12-4,TRBJ2-6,CASSRPRGQGSGANVLTF
TRBV19,TRBJ1-1,CASSTLSGTAFF
TRBV19,TRBJ2-5,CASSIGEGPRETQYF
TRBV9,TRBJ2-2,CASSPRGDSNTGELFF
TRBV7-2,TRBJ2-1,CASSLRPGGREFF
TRBV11-2,TRBJ2-5,CASSASGSPAETQYF
TRBV20-1,TRBJ2-7,CSARRGGNEQYF
TRBV6-2/TRBV6-3,TRBJ2-7,CASRPPGPSSYEQYF
TRBV20-1,TRBJ2-7,CSARTDRAYYEQYF
TRBV6-2/TRBV6-3,TRBJ2-7,CASRRQGAFEQYF
TRBV7-6,TRBJ2-7,CASSPTPLYEQYF
TRBV6-1,TRBJ2-3,CASSGSKTSTDTQYF
TRBV27,TRBJ2-5,CASSLRGGRGFMETQYF
TRBV6-2/TRBV6-3,TRBJ1-1,CASSYERGRIQNTEAFF
TRBV7-2,TRBJ2-7,CASSLVRSSYEQYF
TRBV20-1,TRBJ2-6,CSASGGAAGANVLTF
TRBV6-5,TRBJ1-3,CASSYSGRTGNTIYF
TRBV28,TRBJ2-2,CASSFDLPGELFF
TRBV7-9,TRBJ2-5,CASRDIIQETQYF
TRBV6-2/TRBV6-3,TRBJ2-7,CASSIQGAVSSYEQYF
TRBV28,TRBJ2-7,CASSIEGARYEQYF
TRBV12-3/TRBV12-4,TRBJ2-7,CASSFLGNEQYF
TRBV20-1,TRBJ2-7,CGGLAGDEQYF
TRBV4-2,TRBJ2-2,CASSAPGSPTGELFF
TRBV7-2,TRBJ1-1,CASSVEGLRTEAFF
TRBV5-6,TRBJ2-5,CASSLGQSETQYF
TRBV12-3/TRBV12-4,TRBJ2-7,CASSFDELYVGDRSYEQYF
TRBV6-5,TRBJ1-1,CASSFNLQLQAFF
TRBV6-1,TRBJ2-2,CASRTWQRGGGTGELFF
TRBV12-3/TRBV12-4,TRBJ2-2,CASSFPGQISRGVF
TRBV7-2,TRBJ1-1,CASSFVGRGAFF
TRBV12-3/TRBV12-4,TRBJ2-7,CASGGSGTYEQYF
TRBV5-1,TRBJ2-5,CASSFGGPETQYF
TRBV11-3,TRBJ2-7,CASSRAGEYEQYF
TRBV9,TRBJ1-3,CASSVGGTGNTIYF
TRBV19,TRBJ2-5,CASSPTGTSGQTQYF
TRBV2,TRBJ1-1,CASRQGSTEAFF
TRBV6-5,TRBJ2-7,CASLDTALYEQYF
TRBV7-2,TRBJ1-2,CASSLALQSFNYGYTF
TRBV28,TRBJ1-6,CASSLEGASYNSPLHF
TRBV7-3,TRBJ1-1,CASSLDRDREAFF
TRBV20-1,TRBJ2-7,CSGVSLHDYEQYF
TRBV18,TRBJ1-2,CASSPKSEGIVYGYTF
TRBV6-1,TRBJ1-2,CASNGGNFGDYGYTF
TRBV30,TRBJ1-6,CAWSVQGDSPLHF
TRBV20-1,TRBJ2-5,CSARDGYRVETQYF
TRBV6-5,TRBJ1-1,CASRPNLKNTEAFF
TRBV27,TRBJ1-5,CASSPGGGRVRQPQHF
TRBV7-2,TRBJ1-5,CASSSPGQGIAQHF
TRBV11-2,TRBJ2-7,CASSSRRGGQAEQYF
TRBV6-1,TRBJ2-5,CASSALEGRETQYF
TRBV20-1,TRBJ2-7,CSASGLAGGASSYEQYF
TRBV18,TRBJ1-2,CASSPRRGDNYGYTF
TRBV6-1,TRBJ2-2,CASILLPGEIVSGELFF
TRBV9,TRBJ2-7,CASSVEAGPYEQYF
TRBV2,TRBJ1-5,CASSEYIYSNQPQHF